This TCR beta chain emerged from a study of cytomegalovirus exposure and HLA in healthy donors. General observations from the study: The study listed approximately 160 cytomegalovirus-associated TCR beta chains. Among CMV-associated TCR beta chains, most appeared HLA-restricted in a later analysis.

PCR used 60 Vbeta primers and 13 Jbeta primers. Measured with immunoSEQ multiplex PCR; TCRdb has only the in-frame clones, and not every one. The repertoire holds around 94,000 clones, around four fifths seen once, with 2% to 3% in the top ten. This CDR3 comprises 13 residues. The V gene's germline CDR1 is SGHTA and CDR2 FQGNSA. V lost 1 base to trimming and J lost 6 bases, with 9 bases between them. For this clone: Its antigen is still unknown.

The clonotype originates from a man aged 40-49 years in good health and CMV-seronegative. Sequencing was performed on PBMCs. This sequence joins TRBV7-2 and TRBJ1-2, with D unclear. In nucleotides, the CDR3 is TGTGCCAGCAGCTTAGTGGCAGGTGATGGCTACACCTTC. This encodes CASSLVAGDGYTF.